This T cell receptor (beta chain) was captured by sequencing in a study of CD8+ T cells in alopecia areata. Germline CDR1 is SEHNR and CDR2 is FQNEAQ (reference sequence). The V end was cut by 8 bases, the J end by 3 bases, with 8 bases between. CDR3 length: 12 residues. Following RNA extraction, reverse transcription yielded cDNA that acted as the sequencing template. Assay: immunoSEQ multiplex PCR; the TCRdb copy retains only in-frame clones and omits some. The sample lists some 130,000 clones, approximately 48% occurring once. The V and J genes are TRBV7-9 and TRBJ1-5, with D uncertain. The sample consisted of CD8+ T cells sorted from blood, taken at week 0. The TCR sequence derives from a human donor with alopecia areata. CDR3 sequence (DNA): TGTGCCAGCGAGGGAGTCAATCAGCCCCAGCATTTT. Its translation: CASEGVNQPQHF. Complete variable domain (other parts from reference TRBV7-9 and TRBJ1-5): DTGVSQNPRHKITKRGQNVTFRCDPISEHNRLYWYRQTLGQGPEFLTYFQNEAQLEKSRLLSDRFSAERPKGSFSTLEIQRTEQGDSAMYLCASEGVNQPQHFGDGTRLSIL.